The 22 T cell receptor beta chains given below trace back to one sample, sequenced in a study of cytomegalovirus exposure and HLA in healthy donors. With 60 Vbeta and 13 Jbeta primers, the PCR was carried out. Sequenced by immunoSEQ multiplex PCR; TCRdb stores in-frame clones only, minus some. In the table there are 97,000 or so clones, approximately 9% of which are singletons. The specimen sequenced was PBMCs. These TCRs come from a man aged 50-59 years in good health and CMV-seropositive.

V gene TRBV7-8 combines with J gene TRBJ2-2; no clear D. Per the germline V gene, CDR1 is SGHVS and CDR2 is FQNEAQ. The V gene lost 6 bases and the J gene lost 5 bases, with 10 bases spanning the gap. The CDR3 consists of 13 residues. As DNA, the CDR3 is TGTGCCAGCAGTCACGCGAGAACCGGGGAGCTGTTTTTT. It is translated as CASSHARTGELFF.

This clone was detected a few times. The chain links TRBV6-5 to TRBJ1-2; 12 nucleotides agree with TRBD1. The CDR3 totals 16 residues. J lost 2 bases, V lost 2 bases, and 3 bases had no gene match. The germline gives CDR1 MNHEY, CDR2 SVGAGI. The CDR3 here is CASSYGTGGFNYGYTF. The CDR3 nucleotides are TGTGCCAGCAGTTACGGGACAGGGGGCTTCAACTATGGCTACACCTTC.

The V gene is TRBV6-1, the J gene TRBJ1-5; D may be TRBD1 (5 bases). Germline loops: CDR1 MNHNS, CDR2 SASEGT. The CDR3 runs to 13 residues. The V end lost 5 bases, the J end lost 2 bases, and 7 bases lay between the germline ends. CDR3 residues: CASSQGGNQPQHF. The CDR3 DNA reads as TGTGCCAGCAGTCAGGGCGGCAATCAGCCCCAGCATTTT.

This clone was seen only a few times. This chain links TRBV4-2 with TRBJ1-1, with TRBD1 as a possible D gene (5 bases). The CDR3 sequence is 15 residues long. The V gene lost 4 bases and the J gene lost 7 bases, with 19 bases spanning the gap. Germline loops: CDR1 LGHNA, CDR2 YNFKEQ. DNA for the CDR3: TGTGCCAGCAGCCCCCTCCGGGCAGGGTGGAGTGAAGCTTTCTTT. Translating it yields CASSPLRAGWSEAFF.

This CDR3 is CASSPGGRQPQHF. CDR3 nucleotide sequence: TGTGCCAGCAGCCCTGGAGGGAGACAGCCCCAGCATTTT. The chain couples TRBV11-2 to TRBJ1-5; D unresolved. The CDR3 is made up of 13 amino acids. Trimming took 5 bases from V and 7 from J, leaving 12 bases between them. CDR1 is SGHAT, CDR2 FQNNGV, per germline.

The chain links TRBV25-1 to TRBJ2-3; possibly TRBD1 for D (5 bases). CDR3 length: 14 amino acids. The germline V gene encodes CDR1 MGHDK and CDR2 SYGVNS. The germline V and J ends were trimmed by 6 bases and 1 base, with 11 bases remaining between them. The CDR3 protein is CASSVQGGTDTQYF. The DNA of the CDR3 is TGTGCCAGCAGCGTCCAAGGGGGCACAGATACGCAGTATTTT. Based on the CDR3 plus reference TRBV25-1 and TRBJ2-3, the full variable domain is EADIYQTPRYLVIGTGKKITLECSQTMGHDKMYWYQQDPGMELHLIHYSYGVNSTEKGDLSSESTVSRIRTEHFPLTLESARPSHTSQYLCASSVQGGTDTQYFGPGTRLTVL.

This clone was counted only a few times. The chain couples TRBV19 to TRBJ1-1; perhaps TRBD1 as D (6 bases). Trimming removed 4 bases from V and 0 bases from J, with 15 bases in between. In germline, CDR1 is LNHDA, CDR2 SQIVND (reference sequence). CDR3 length: 16 residues. Written as DNA, the CDR3 is TGTGCCAGTAGTACCGGGATGGGGGCCATGAACACTGAAGCTTTCTTT. Encoded protein: CASSTGMGAMNTEAFF.

This clone was observed a few times. This chain uses TRBV6-1 with TRBJ2-7, with D hard to call. The germline V gene has CDR1 MNHNS and CDR2 SASEGT. With 3 bases removed from V and 3 bases from J, the gap between germline ends came to 9 bases. The CDR3 has 13 amino acids. The chain's CDR3 is CASSDWSVYEQYF. The CDR3 bases are TGTGCCAGCAGTGATTGGTCGGTCTACGAGCAGTACTTC.

This clone has at least ten counts. The CDR3 DNA follows: TGTGCCAACCCCGAACAGGGTTTCTGTAATGAAAAACTGTTTTTT. This translates into CANPEQGFCNEKLFF. V is TRBV14 and J is TRBJ1-4; D is perhaps TRBD1 (6 bases). Germline CDR1 is SGHDN and CDR2 is FVKESK. V was clipped by 10 bases and J by 4 bases, with 19 bases between them. This CDR3 comprises 15 residues.

This clone occurred a few times. The genes are TRBV6-1 and TRBJ2-7; 7 bases align to TRBD1. The CDR3 totals 15 residues. J gave up 3 bases and V 6 bases, and 11 bases lay outside the gene matches. Germline CDR1 is MNHNS and CDR2 is SASEGT. The CDR3 here is CASRGRQGSVYEQYF. CDR3 DNA: TGTGCCAGCAGGGGGAGACAGGGATCCGTCTACGAGCAGTACTTC.

This clone was found many times. The V gene is TRBV29-1, the J gene TRBJ2-7; TRBD2 agrees at 8 bases. The CDR3 is made up of 13 amino acids. The junction had 5 bases not matched to a gene; V was cut back by 4 bases and J by 3 bases. The germline CDR1 and CDR2 sequences are SQVTM and ANQGSEA. The CDR3 sequence: CSVGHSGSYEQYF. The CDR3 DNA reads TGCAGCGTTGGTCACAGCGGGAGCTACGAGCAGTACTTC.

In this sample, this clone turned up a few times. This sequence joins TRBV28 and TRBJ1-3, with D uncertain. CDR1 is MDHEN, CDR2 SYDVKM, per germline. This CDR3 contains 14 residues. V lost 3 bases and J lost 0, with 6 bases in between. The CDR3 DNA reads as TGTGCCAGCAGTTTCCCTAGCTCTGGAAACACCATATATTTT. It translates to CASSFPSSGNTIYF. Complete variable domain (other parts from reference TRBV28 and TRBJ1-3): DVKVTQSSRYLVKRTGEKVFLECVQDMDHENMFWYRQDPGLGLRLIYFSYDVKMKEKGDIPEGYSVSREKKERFSLILESASTNQTSMYLCASSFPSSGNTIYFGEGSWLTVV.

The rearrangement uses TRBV6-5 and TRBJ1-5; weak D call: TRBD1 (6 bases). V was trimmed by 9 bases and J by 6 bases, leaving 12 bases between them. Germline-derived CDR1 and CDR2 are MNHEY and SVGAGI. The length of the CDR3 is 12 residues. CDR3: CAREQGCQPQHF. CDR3 bases: TGTGCCAGAGAACAGGGCTGTCAGCCCCAGCATTTT.

The genes are TRBV4-1 and TRBJ2-1, with D tentatively TRBD2 (6 bases). The V end lost 4 bases, the J end lost 6 bases, and 13 bases lay between the germline ends. The germline CDR1 and CDR2 sequences are MGHRA and YSYEKL. The CDR3 totals 14 residues. CDR3 DNA sequence: TGCGCCAGCAGCCGCCTCCGGGAGCCCAATGAGCAGTTCTTC. Protein sequence: CASSRLREPNEQFF.

V is TRBV7-2 and J is TRBJ2-5; 11 bases agree with TRBD2. Near its end, the DNA agrees better with TRBJ2-7, so the J call may be wrong. Germline CDR1 reads SGHTA; CDR2 reads FQGNSA. There are 15 residues in the CDR3. The CDR3 nucleotides are TGTGCCAGCAGCCCTACTAGCGGGAGCTCCTACGAGCAGTACTTC. Residues: CASSPTSGSSYEQYF.

The table lists this clone with a few counts. The chain is built from TRBV7-9 and TRBJ2-1; the match to TRBD2 covers 14 bases. The CDR3 covers 19 residues. Germline CDR1 reads SEHNR; CDR2 reads FQNEAQ (reference sequence). Germline trimming cut 1 base from V and 8 bases from J; bases unmatched to any gene: 13. CDR3 residues: CASSLVEYRGLAGVYEQFF. In DNA, the CDR3 is TGTGCCAGCAGCTTAGTTGAGTATCGGGGACTAGCGGGAGTCTATGAGCAGTTCTTC.

The sample holds a few counts of this clone. V is TRBV28 and J is TRBJ1-1; a weak D match, TRBD1 (6 bases). The CDR3 sequence is 15 residues long. Trimming removed 3 bases at V and 7 bases at J, with 18 bases between. Germline assignment: CDR1 MDHEN and CDR2 SYDVKM. The CDR3 DNA is TGTGCCAGCAGTTTTCTTGACAGGCCGGGTGGTGAAGCTTTCTTT. This translates into CASSFLDRPGGEAFF.

This clone has just a few counts. J is TRBJ1-3 and V is TRBV7-9; D gene uncertain. Trimming left V 2 bases short and J 0 bases short, with 20 bases between. The germline V gene encodes CDR1 SEHNR and CDR2 FQNEAQ (reference sequence). CDR3 length: 19 amino acids. The CDR3 DNA reads as TGTGCCAGCAGCTTACGACCTCATCCGGGGATGAGCTCTGGAAACACCATATATTTT. Its protein product is CASSLRPHPGMSSGNTIYF.

V gene TRBV6-5 combines with J gene TRBJ2-7; D not resolved. The V end was cut by 6 bases, the J end by 4 bases, with 19 bases between. Germline CDR1 reads MNHEY; CDR2 reads SVGAGI. The CDR3 spans 15 residues. The CDR3, as DNA: TGTGCCAGCAGCTACGGGCTCTTTGGTATTTACGAGCAGTACTTC. Translating it yields CASSYGLFGIYEQYF.

This chain links TRBV11-2 with TRBJ2-3; TRBD2 agrees at 7 bases. This CDR3 is built from 16 residues. CDR1 SGHAT and CDR2 FQNNGV come from the germline V gene. Unmatched junction bases numbered 7, after V lost 3 bases and J lost 1 base. Written as DNA, the CDR3 is TGTGCCAGCAGCTTCGACGGGGCGGGAGGCACAGATACGCAGTATTTT. Protein sequence: CASSFDGAGGTDTQYF.

This clone has more than one count but fewer than ten. In DNA, the CDR3 is TGTGCCAGCAGCGCTAGCGGGAGAGGAGATACGCAGTATTTT. Translation: CASSASGRGDTQYF. The gene calls are TRBV7-9 and TRBJ2-3; TRBD2 agrees at 10 bases. In germline, CDR1 is SEHNR, CDR2 FQNEAQ (reference sequence). The CDR3 covers 14 residues. J was trimmed by 5 bases and V by 5 bases; bases with no gene match: 4.

The J gene is TRBJ1-2, the V gene TRBV28; D possibly corresponds to TRBD1 (6 bases). The CDR3 runs to 12 residues. Germline values: CDR1 MDHEN, CDR2 SYDVKM. V lost 8 bases to trimming and J lost 4 bases, with 11 bases between them. CDR3 sequence (DNA): TGTGCCAGCGGGGGCAGGGTCTATGGCTACACCTTC. This gives the protein CASGGRVYGYTF.